These T cell receptor beta chains were read from a single sample in a study of blood T cell repertoires in COVID-19. The assay was immunoSEQ multiplex PCR, and TCRdb's table has in-frame clones only and misses some. Of 110,000 or so clones listed, about 80% are singletons. The specimen was peripheral blood. These receptors all stem from a woman in her 50s with acute or convalescent COVID-19. The CDR3 runs from the conserved cysteine through the conserved F or W. The D gene is left open where the match is weak. The size field is filled for only some rows; it gives once, few, many or a size class.

.	TRBV21-1	.	TRBJ1-1	CASSKVPGGRQGEAFF	TGTGCCAGCAGCAAAGTCCCCGGGGGCCGACAGGGTGAAGCTTTCTTT
.	TRBV19	.	TRBJ1-4	CASSIEGAREKLFF	TGTGCCAGTAGTATAGAGGGGGCAAGGGAAAAACTGTTTTTT
TRBD1	TRBV4-1	once	TRBJ1-1	CASSQGDSESEAFF	TGCGCCAGCAGCCAAGGGGACAGCGAATCTGAAGCTTTCTTT
TRBD1	TRBV9	once	TRBJ2-3	CASSVGGTGGADTQYF	TGTGCCAGCAGCGTCGGAGGGACAGGGGGCGCAGATACGCAGTATTTT
.	TRBV7-9	.	TRBJ2-1	CASSLLDEQFF	TGTGCCAGCAGCTTATTAGATGAGCAGTTCTTC
.	TRBV21-1	.	TRBJ2-3	CASSKVSLADESSTDTQYF	TGTGCCAGCAGCAAAGTAAGTCTAGCGGACGAATCTAGCACAGATACGCAGTATTTT
TRBD2	TRBV10-3	.	TRBJ2-1	CAISDPLAGANNEQFF	TGTGCCATCAGTGACCCCCTAGCGGGGGCTAACAATGAGCAGTTCTTC
.	TRBV9	.	TRBJ1-5	CASSVASGNQPQHF	TGTGCCAGCAGCGTAGCTTCGGGCAATCAGCCCCAGCATTTT
.	TRBV9	few	TRBJ1-1	CASSVPGNTEAFF	TGTGCCAGCAGCGTGCCGGGGAACACTGAAGCTTTCTTT
TRBD1	TRBV2	.	TRBJ1-2	CASSEYGGDSYNYGYTF	TGTGCCAGCAGTGAATATGGCGGGGACAGTTATAACTATGGCTACACCTTC
TRBD2	TRBV7-8	.	TRBJ2-1	CASSGSSGGRQFF	TGTGCCAGCAGTGGGAGTAGCGGGGGGCGGCAGTTCTTC
TRBD2	TRBV19	.	TRBJ2-5	CASSQGLAGGAGETQYF	TGTGCCAGTAGTCAAGGACTAGCGGGGGGGGCGGGAGAGACCCAGTACTTC
.	TRBV30	few	TRBJ1-2	CAWSSGHIRTF	TGTGCCTGGAGTTCCGGACATATTCGGACCTTC
.	TRBV7-2	.	TRBJ1-3	CASSRVQSSGNTIYF	TGTGCCAGCAGTCGGGTGCAAAGCTCTGGAAACACCATATATTTT
.	TRBV5-1	.	TRBJ1-1	CASSLGGARGSEAFF	TGCGCCAGCAGCTTGGGAGGCGCGAGGGGGTCTGAAGCTTTCTTT
TRBD1	TRBV6-1	.	TRBJ2-7	CASSDRTGQKSYGQYF	TGTGCCAGCAGTGATAGGACAGGACAAAAATCCTACGGGCAGTACTTC
.	TRBV21-1	.	TRBJ2-2	CAGSTRTGSLNTGELFF	TGTGCCGGCAGCACCCGGACAGGTAGTCTGAACACCGGGGAGCTGTTTTTT
.	TRBV12-5	.	TRBJ1-2	CASGVRDGYTF	TGTGCTAGTGGTGTCAGGGATGGCTACACCTTC
.	TRBV2	.	TRBJ1-4	CASRRGGEKLFF	TGTGCCAGTAGGAGGGGGGGAGAAAAACTGTTTTTT
.	TRBV6-4	few	TRBJ1-5	CASSPGAGGNQPQHF	TGTGCCAGCTCGCCGGGGGCGGGGGGCAATCAGCCCCAGCATTTT
.	TRBV5-6	.	TRBJ1-2	CASTRKGAGKYGYTF	TGTGCCAGCACCAGAAAGGGCGCAGGGAAGTATGGCTACACCTTC
TRBD1	TRBV9	.	TRBJ1-1	CASSRLPGQGKGNTEAFF	TGTGCCAGCAGTCGACTTCCGGGACAGGGAAAGGGGAACACTGAAGCTTTCTTT
.	TRBV3-1/TRBV3-2	.	TRBJ2-1	CASSPGGGAYEQFF	TGTGCCAGCAGCCCGGGCGGCGGGGCATATGAGCAGTTCTTC
.	TRBV2	.	TRBJ1-5	CASSEGPSSQPQHF	TGTGCCAGCAGTGAGGGCCCATCGTCTCAGCCCCAGCATTTT
.	TRBV5-8	.	TRBJ2-2	CASSLGLGTLNTGELFF	TGTGCCAGCAGCTTGGGACTCGGGACACTGAACACCGGGGAGCTGTTTTTT
TRBD2	TRBV6-4	.	TRBJ2-1	CASSSTGGLSSYNEQFF	TGTGCCAGCAGTTCGACGGGGGGGCTTAGCTCCTACAATGAGCAGTTCTTC
.	TRBV9	.	TRBJ2-6	CASSVAAGPPGANVLTF	TGTGCCAGCAGCGTAGCCGCGGGTCCTCCTGGGGCCAACGTCCTGACTTTC
TRBD1	TRBV5-4	.	TRBJ1-2	CASSKGQGDLYGYTF	TGTGCCAGCAGCAAGGGACAGGGTGACCTATATGGCTACACCTTC
.	TRBV5-1	.	TRBJ1-5	CASSLSGGSNQPQHF	TGCGCCAGCAGCTTGTCGGGAGGAAGCAATCAGCCCCAGCATTTT
.	TRBV7-2	.	TRBJ2-6	CASSLGGTASGANVLTF	TGTGCCAGCAGCTTAGGCGGGACAGCCTCTGGGGCCAACGTCCTGACTTTC
.	TRBV27	.	TRBJ1-2	CASSLRPSGGYTF	TGTGCCAGCAGTTTAAGGCCTTCCGGGGGCTACACCTTC
.	TRBV5-1	once	TRBJ1-3	CASQKEEVAGNTIYF	TGCGCCAGCCAGAAGGAAGAGGTAGCTGGAAACACCATATATTTT
TRBD2	TRBV7-9	.	TRBJ2-2	CASSLAGGSAGELFF	TGTGCCAGCAGCTTAGCCGGGGGGAGTGCCGGGGAGCTGTTTTTT
.	TRBV9	.	TRBJ2-1	CASSDQYNEQFF	TGTGCCAGCAGCGACCAGTACAATGAGCAGTTCTTC
.	TRBV19	.	TRBJ2-7	CASSIRDTSSYEQYF	TGTGCCAGTAGTATTCGGGACACAAGCTCCTACGAGCAGTACTTC
.	TRBV7-2	.	TRBJ1-5	CASSFSTYSNQPQHF	TGTGCCAGCAGCTTTTCCACCTATAGCAATCAGCCCCAGCATTTT
TRBD2	TRBV7-3	.	TRBJ2-1	CASSLGASGGYNEQFF	TGTGCCAGCAGCCTTGGGGCTAGCGGGGGGTACAATGAGCAGTTCTTC
TRBD1	TRBV30	.	TRBJ1-6	CAWRTRQGGHSPLHF	TGTGCCTGGAGAACAAGACAGGGAGGTCATTCACCCCTCCACTTT
.	TRBV5-6	.	TRBJ1-5	CASSSLLAGKGQPQHF	TGTGCCAGCAGCTCCTTGTTGGCAGGGAAAGGCCAGCCCCAGCATTTT
TRBD1	TRBV25-1	.	TRBJ1-2	CASRQGNYGYTF	TGTGCCAGCCGACAGGGGAACTATGGCTACACCTTC
TRBD2	TRBV14	.	TRBJ2-3	CASRGTSGGFNTQYF	TGTGCCAGCAGAGGGACTAGCGGGGGGTTTAATACGCAGTATTTT
TRBD1	TRBV15	.	TRBJ2-2	CATSPTIGTGHTGELFF	TGTGCCACCAGCCCTACAATTGGGACAGGGCACACCGGGGAGCTGTTTTTT
TRBD2	TRBV7-2	few	TRBJ2-3	CASSLGGLAGTDTQYF	TGTGCCAGCAGCCTAGGGGGACTAGCGGGGACAGATACGCAGTATTTT
.	TRBV27	.	TRBJ1-2	CASSLQTGRPGYTF	TGTGCCAGCAGTCTACAGACAGGTCGTCCTGGCTACACCTTC
TRBD1	TRBV5-6	once	TRBJ2-2	CASSRRRTGLIGELFF	TGTGCCAGCAGCCGACGCCGGACAGGGCTTATCGGGGAGCTGTTTTTT
TRBD1	TRBV7-6	.	TRBJ1-3	CASSSDETGPGNTIYF	TGTGCCAGCAGCTCGGACGAGACAGGGCCTGGAAACACCATATATTTT
.	TRBV5-5	.	TRBJ1-2	CASSLADVAAGKDGYTF	TGTGCCAGCAGCTTGGCTGACGTCGCGGCAGGGAAGGATGGCTACACCTTC
TRBD2	TRBV5-4	.	TRBJ2-1	CASSFAGGDEQFF	TGTGCCAGCAGCTTTGCGGGGGGGGATGAGCAGTTCTTC
.	TRBV2	.	TRBJ2-1	CASKDADFLINEQFF	TGTGCCAGTAAAGATGCGGACTTCCTTATCAATGAGCAGTTCTTC
TRBD1	TRBV9	once	TRBJ1-6	CASSATQGTSSPLHF	TGTGCCAGCAGCGCGACACAGGGGACGAGTTCACCCCTCCACTTT
TRBD1	TRBV19	.	TRBJ1-5	CASSGDRGNPQHF	TGTGCCAGTAGTGGGGACAGGGGGAACCCCCAGCATTTT
TRBD1	TRBV28	.	TRBJ1-2	CASSPPVSGTGSRGYTF	TGTGCCAGCAGCCCACCCGTGTCTGGGACAGGGAGTCGGGGCTACACCTTC
TRBD1	TRBV5-6	once	TRBJ1-1	CASSARQGLNTEAFF	TGTGCCAGCAGCGCCCGACAGGGGTTGAACACTGAAGCTTTCTTT
TRBD2	TRBV5-5	.	TRBJ2-7	CASSPWQRGGVEQYF	TGTGCCAGCAGCCCCTGGCAGCGGGGGGGCGTGGAGCAGTACTTC
.	TRBV5-6	.	TRBJ1-2	CASSFKEKNYGYTF	TGTGCCAGCAGCTTCAAGGAGAAAAACTATGGCTACACCTTC
.	TRBV5-1	few	TRBJ2-7	CASSGAGPESEQYF	TGCGCCAGCAGCGGGGCAGGCCCGGAGAGCGAGCAGTACTTC
TRBD1	TRBV6-1	once	TRBJ1-1	CASSANRGRKVYTEAFF	TGTGCCAGCAGTGCAAACAGGGGAAGAAAGGTTTACACTGAAGCTTTCTTT
TRBD1	TRBV6-5	few	TRBJ1-2	CASSSLGTGVGGYTF	TGTGCCAGCAGTTCCCTCGGGACAGGGGTTGGAGGCTACACCTTC
.	TRBV5-8	.	TRBJ1-3	CASSLGVSSGNTIYF	TGTGCCAGCAGCTTGGGAGTAAGCTCTGGAAACACCATATATTTT
.	TRBV30	.	TRBJ1-5	CAWSATGNQPQHF	TGTGCCTGGAGTGCAACAGGGAATCAGCCCCAGCATTTT